This T cell receptor (beta chain) was profiled in a study of blood T cell repertoires in COVID-19. Study-level information: Acute-phase and convalescent COVID-19 samples originated in the United States, Italy and Spain.

The V gene's germline CDR1 is SEHNR and CDR2 FQNEAQ (reference sequence). The CDR3 spans 16 residues. Trimming at V came to 5 bases and at J to 0 bases, leaving 5 bases not matched to a gene. In the original analysis: Estimated nucleated cell counts came from reference gene primer amplification. Sequencing used immunoSEQ multiplex PCR; TCRdb keeps in-frame clones, though not all of them. From that table come the V and J calls and clone size; the DNA was used to work out D and trimming. The sample consists of under 250,000 clones, around 85% of them appearing once. The sequence was obtained from a woman aged 65 to 85 with COVID-19, enrolled during active disease. The specimen was peripheral blood. The J gene is TRBJ1-5, the V gene TRBV7-9, with TRBD1 matching over 9 bases. The CDR3 DNA reads as TGTGCCAGCAGCCGGGGACAGGGCCATAGCAATCAGCCCCAGCATTTT. Its protein product is CASSRGQGHSNQPQHF.